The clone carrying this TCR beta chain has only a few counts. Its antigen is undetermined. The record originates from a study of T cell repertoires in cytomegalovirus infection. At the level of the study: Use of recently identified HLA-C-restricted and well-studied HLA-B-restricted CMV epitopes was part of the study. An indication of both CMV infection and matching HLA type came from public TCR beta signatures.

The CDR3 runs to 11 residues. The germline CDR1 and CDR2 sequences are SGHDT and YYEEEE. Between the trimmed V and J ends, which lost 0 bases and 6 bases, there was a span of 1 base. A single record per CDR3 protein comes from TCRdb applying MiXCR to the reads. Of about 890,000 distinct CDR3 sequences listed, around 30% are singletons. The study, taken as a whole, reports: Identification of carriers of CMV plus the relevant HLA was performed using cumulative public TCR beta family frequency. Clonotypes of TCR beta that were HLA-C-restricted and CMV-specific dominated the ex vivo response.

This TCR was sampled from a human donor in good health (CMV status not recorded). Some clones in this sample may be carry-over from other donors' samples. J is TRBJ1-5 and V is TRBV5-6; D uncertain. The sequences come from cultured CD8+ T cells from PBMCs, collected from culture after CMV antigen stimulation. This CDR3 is CASSLVQPQHF. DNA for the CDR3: TGTGCCAGCAGCTTGGTTCAGCCCCAGCATTTT.